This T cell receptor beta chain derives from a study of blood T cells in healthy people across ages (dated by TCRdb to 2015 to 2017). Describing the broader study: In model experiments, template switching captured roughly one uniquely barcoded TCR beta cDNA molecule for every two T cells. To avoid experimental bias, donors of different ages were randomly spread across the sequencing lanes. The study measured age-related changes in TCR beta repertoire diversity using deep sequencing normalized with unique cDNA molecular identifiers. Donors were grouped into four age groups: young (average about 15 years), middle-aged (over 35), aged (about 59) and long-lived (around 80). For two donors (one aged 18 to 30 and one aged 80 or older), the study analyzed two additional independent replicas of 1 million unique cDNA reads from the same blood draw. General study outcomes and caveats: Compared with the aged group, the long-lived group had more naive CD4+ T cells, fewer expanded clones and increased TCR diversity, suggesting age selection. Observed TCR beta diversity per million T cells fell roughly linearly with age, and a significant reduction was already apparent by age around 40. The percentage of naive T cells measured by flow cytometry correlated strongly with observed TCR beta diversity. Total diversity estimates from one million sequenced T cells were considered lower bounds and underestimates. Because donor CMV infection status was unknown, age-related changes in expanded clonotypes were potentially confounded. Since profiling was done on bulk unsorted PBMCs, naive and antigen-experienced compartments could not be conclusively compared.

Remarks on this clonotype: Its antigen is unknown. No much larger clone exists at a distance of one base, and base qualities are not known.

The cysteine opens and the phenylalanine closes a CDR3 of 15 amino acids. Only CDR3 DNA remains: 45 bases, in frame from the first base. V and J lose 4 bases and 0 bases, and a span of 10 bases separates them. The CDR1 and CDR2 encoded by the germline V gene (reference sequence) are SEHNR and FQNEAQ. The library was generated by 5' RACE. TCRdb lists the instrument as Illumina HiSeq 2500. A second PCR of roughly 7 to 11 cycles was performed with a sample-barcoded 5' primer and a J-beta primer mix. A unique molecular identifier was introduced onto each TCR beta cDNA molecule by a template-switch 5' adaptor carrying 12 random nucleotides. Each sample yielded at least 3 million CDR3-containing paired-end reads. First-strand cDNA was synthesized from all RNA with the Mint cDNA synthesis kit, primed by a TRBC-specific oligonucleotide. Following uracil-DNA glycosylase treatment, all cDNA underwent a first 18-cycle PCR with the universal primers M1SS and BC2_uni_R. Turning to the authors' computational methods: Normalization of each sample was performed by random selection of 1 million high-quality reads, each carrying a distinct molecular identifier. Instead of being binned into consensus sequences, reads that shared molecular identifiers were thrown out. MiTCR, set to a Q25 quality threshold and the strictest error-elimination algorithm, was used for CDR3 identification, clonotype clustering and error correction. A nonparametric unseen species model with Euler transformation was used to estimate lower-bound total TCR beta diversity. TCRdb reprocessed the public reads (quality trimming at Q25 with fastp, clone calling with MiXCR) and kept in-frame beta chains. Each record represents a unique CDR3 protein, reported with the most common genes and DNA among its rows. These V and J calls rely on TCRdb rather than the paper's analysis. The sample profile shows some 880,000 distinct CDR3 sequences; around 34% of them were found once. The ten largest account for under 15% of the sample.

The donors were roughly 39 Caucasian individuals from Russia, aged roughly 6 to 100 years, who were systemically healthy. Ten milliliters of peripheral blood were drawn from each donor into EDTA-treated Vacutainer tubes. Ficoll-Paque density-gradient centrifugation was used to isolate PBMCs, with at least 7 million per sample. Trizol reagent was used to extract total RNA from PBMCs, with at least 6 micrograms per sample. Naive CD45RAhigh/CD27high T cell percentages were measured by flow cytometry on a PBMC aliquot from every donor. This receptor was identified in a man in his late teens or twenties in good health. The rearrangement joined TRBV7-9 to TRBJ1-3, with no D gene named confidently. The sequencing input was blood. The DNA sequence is TGTGCCAGCAGCTACTCAGGAGCCTCTGGAAACACCATATATTTT. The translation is CASSYSGASGNTIYF. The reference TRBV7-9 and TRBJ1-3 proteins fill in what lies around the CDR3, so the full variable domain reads DTGVSQNPRHKITKRGQNVTFRCDPISEHNRLYWYRQTLGQGPEFLTYFQNEAQLEKSRLLSDRFSAERPKGSFSTLEIQRTEQGDSAMYLCASSYSGASGNTIYFGEGSWLTVV.